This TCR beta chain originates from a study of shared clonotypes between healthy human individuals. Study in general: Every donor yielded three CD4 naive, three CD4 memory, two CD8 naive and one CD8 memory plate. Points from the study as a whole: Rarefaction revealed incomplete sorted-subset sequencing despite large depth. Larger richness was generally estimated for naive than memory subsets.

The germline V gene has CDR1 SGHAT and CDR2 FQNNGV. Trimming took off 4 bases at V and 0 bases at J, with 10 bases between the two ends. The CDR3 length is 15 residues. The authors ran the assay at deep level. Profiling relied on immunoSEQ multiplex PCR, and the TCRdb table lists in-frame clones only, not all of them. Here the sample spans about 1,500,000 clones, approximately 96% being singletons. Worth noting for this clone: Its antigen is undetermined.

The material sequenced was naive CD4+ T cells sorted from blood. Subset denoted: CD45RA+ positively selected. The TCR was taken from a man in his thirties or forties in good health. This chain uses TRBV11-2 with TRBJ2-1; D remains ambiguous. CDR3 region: CASSYSLSSYNEQFF. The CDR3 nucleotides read TGTGCCAGCAGCTATAGCCTAAGCTCCTACAATGAGCAGTTCTTC.